This section outlines one TCR beta chain sequence together with its context. Its antigen remains unidentified. The data were obtained in a study of cytomegalovirus exposure and HLA in healthy donors. General study findings and limits: A subsequent analysis found that TCR clusters from the first cohort also tended to co-occur in the approximately 120 validation repertoires, with approximately 95% of cluster scores above 0. The study designated fewer than 200 TCR beta chains cytomegalovirus-associated. It was reportedly the case that the classifier diagnosed cytomegalovirus status with high specificity and sensitivity. Among TCR sequences, most were rare, though some public TCRs appeared in many donors.

Method: immunoSEQ multiplex PCR; TCRdb's copy keeps in-frame clones and lacks some. The top ten hold less than 2.5% of the sample, which has some 140,000 clones, more than 70% seen once. Germline trimming cut 1 base from V and 7 bases from J; bases unmatched to any gene: 6. The CDR3 consists of 15 residues. Germline V gene lookup returns CDR1 SGHTA and CDR2 FQGNSA. Sample: PBMCs. This clonotype originated in a human donor in good health. This chain joins TRBV7-2 and TRBJ2-7, with 11 bases identical to TRBD2. In nucleotides, the CDR3 is TGTGCCAGCAGCTTAGTTGTAGCGGGGGGGAAAGAGCAGTACTTC. Its translation is CASSLVVAGGKEQYF. Using reference TRBV7-2 and TRBJ2-7 for the parts outside the CDR3, the full variable domain is GAGVSQSPSNKVTEKGKDVELRCDPISGHTALYWYRQSLGQGLEFLIYFQGNSAPDKSGLPSDRFSAERTGGSVSTLTIQRTQQEDSAVYLCASSLVVAGGKEQYFGPGTRLTVT.